These 9 T cell receptor beta chains originate from one sample sequenced in a study of prognosis after radiotherapy for stage I lung cancer (dated by TCRdb to about 2021). The instrument was an Illumina HiSeq 3000. Two rounds of multiplex PCR on genomic DNA were used to amplify the TCR beta CDR3 region. In the first round of PCR, primers specific to each TRBV and TRBJ gene were used, and the primer sequences are filed in Chinese patent CN105087789A. TCRdb reworked the public reads: Q25 trimming with fastp, MiXCR clone assembly, productive beta chains retained. Every entry covers one CDR3 protein and lists the most common genes and DNA from its rows. Across this sample there are some 38,000 distinct CDR3 sequences, with approximately 25% seen only once. The leading ten clones occupy 25% to 30% of the sample. The material was PBMCs, obtained before or after stereotactic body radiation therapy (not recorded which). The receptor source for this set is a donor over 45 with non-small cell lung cancer.

Concerning this clonotype itself: One end of the junction does not line up with germline, which may come from a read error. The chain is built from TRBV6-1 and TRBJ2-1; 7 bases match TRBD2. CDR1 and CDR2 (germline): MNHNS, SASEGT. The CDR3 extends over 13 amino acids. The CDR3 sequence: CVSSRTRYTEQFF. As DNA, the CDR3 is TGTGTCAGCAGTCGGACTAGGTACACTGAGCAGTTCTTC.

This clonotype appeared many times. The chain joins TRBV19 to TRBJ2-2, with D maybe TRBD1 (6 bases). Germline loops: CDR1 LNHDA, CDR2 SQIVND (reference sequence). The CDR3 runs 18 residues. The ends were cut back, 7 bases at V and 0 bases at J, with 21 bases in the middle. The CDR3 region has the DNA TGTGCCAGTACCGGACTCCCGGGACACCTATCGAACACCGGGGAGCTGTTTTTT. It specifies CASTGLPGHLSNTGELFF.

In its sample, this clonotype was seen many times. This chain uses TRBV24-1 with TRBJ2-5; D is ambiguous. V lost 5 bases, J lost 4 bases, and 10 bases lay in between. Germline V gene data show CDR1 as KGHDR and CDR2 as SFDVKD. This CDR3 is built from 13 residues. CDR3 DNA sequence: TGTGCCACCAGTGGCGCGGCTACAGAGACCCAGTACTTC. Its protein is CATSGAATETQYF.

This clonotype was seen repeatedly, ten times or more. The CDR3 sequence: CASSFTAVSSRGSAGGNTIYF. The DNA of the CDR3 is TGTGCCAGCAGTTTTACCGCCGTCTCTTCCAGGGGATCTGCTGGTGGAAACACCATATATTTT. The V and J genes are TRBV28 and TRBJ1-3, with D possibly matching TRBD1 (6 bases). In germline, CDR1 is MDHEN, CDR2 SYDVKM. V was pared by 3 bases and J by 3 bases, with 30 bases between. The length of the CDR3 is 21 residues.

By sample fraction, this clonotype is medium-sized. The chain links TRBV5-1 to TRBJ2-1; D remains ambiguous. Germline-derived CDR1 and CDR2 are SGHRS and YFSETQ. V lost 0 bases and J lost 3, with 7 bases in between. The CDR3 contains 14 residues. CDR3 sequence: CASSLGTGYNEQFF. DNA for the CDR3: TGCGCCAGCAGCTTGGGGACGGGCTACAATGAGCAGTTCTTC.

This clonotype was seen repeatedly, ten times or more. V is TRBV5-1 and J is TRBJ2-5, with D possibly TRBD2 on 5 matching bases. Germline CDR1 reads SGHRS; CDR2 reads YFSETQ. This CDR3 is 14 amino acids long. V lost 3 bases, J lost 0 bases, and 9 bases lay in between. The chain's CDR3 is CASSSSGYQETQYF. CDR3 nucleotides: TGCGCCAGCAGCTCGTCGGGGTACCAAGAGACCCAGTACTTC.

This clonotype has at least ten counts. This rearrangement joins TRBV20-1 to TRBJ2-7, with D possibly matching TRBD2 (6 bases). The germline V and J ends were trimmed by 3 bases and 4 bases, with 7 bases remaining between them. CDR3 size: 11 residues. Germline CDR1 is DFQATT and CDR2 is SNEGSKA (reference sequence). CDR3 DNA: TGCAGTGCTAGCGCGGGGTACGAGCAGTACTTC. As protein: CSASAGYEQYF.

This clonotype was found a few times. A much larger clone differs from this one at a single base, so this may be a read error. The chain employs TRBV7-3 and TRBJ2-1; no reliable D call. The CDR3 has 13 residues. Germline V gene data show CDR1 as SGHTA and CDR2 as FQGTGA. The germline V and J ends were trimmed by 8 bases and 7 bases, with 15 bases remaining between them. CDR3 DNA: TGTGCCAGCGGCTCCTACTCCTCGAATGAGCAGTTCTTC. This translates into CASGSYSSNEQFF.

Points on this clonotype: Possible read error: a much larger clone is one base away. V and J are TRBV28 and TRBJ1-4, with a possible D match to TRBD1 (5 bases). The CDR3 totals 15 residues. Germline lookup yields CDR1 MDHEN and CDR2 SYDVKM. Deletions cut 8 bases from V and 2 bases from J, with 15 bases between. CDR3 sequence: CASGRPRDTNEKLFF. The CDR3 DNA sequence: TGTGCCAGCGGTCGGCCCAGGGACACTAATGAAAAACTGTTTTTT. The full variable domain, rest sourced from reference TRBV28 and TRBJ1-4, is DVKVTQSSRYLVKRTGEKVFLECVQDMDHENMFWYRQDPGLGLRLIYFSYDVKMKEKGDIPEGYSVSREKKERFSLILESASTNQTSMYLCASGRPRDTNEKLFFGSGTQLSVL.